This TCR beta chain was obtained from a study of shared clonotypes between healthy human individuals. Germline CDR1 is SGHNT and CDR2 is YYREEE (reference sequence). Trimming pared 0 bases from V and 7 bases from J, leaving 14 bases between. The CDR3 runs to 14 residues. Naive CD8 cells comprised CD45RO-negative, CCR7-positively selected cells, excluding terminally differentiated effector memory CD45RA+ cells. When replicate PCRs were run on sorted subsets, they used about 220 ng DNA, about 30,000 T cell genomes. Measured with immunoSEQ multiplex PCR; TCRdb has only the in-frame clones, and not every one. The table includes some 2.1 million clones, around 96% detected once. Study results and limitations: Depth was large, yet rarefaction showed that sorted-subset sequencing was incomplete. How much donors shared clonotypes was expected to be affected by sequencing depth. Four donors shared about 4.8% of their naive CD4 clonotypes.

A word on this clone: What it recognizes is unknown.

Material for sequencing was naive CD8+ T cells sorted from blood. The chain links TRBV5-4 to TRBJ2-7, with D maybe TRBD2 (6 bases). This clonotype originated in a man younger than 35 in good health. The CDR3 loop reads CASSLDTGAGEQYF. CDR3 DNA sequence: TGTGCCAGCAGCTTGGACACGGGAGCTGGGGAGCAGTACTTC.